The sequence of this TCR beta chain was determined in a study of STAT5B mutations in CD4+ large granular lymphocyte leukemia. General study findings and limits: Top patient clones used TRBV06 genes more often: 8/27 versus 2/35 in controls.

This CDR3 has 12 residues. In germline, CDR1 is MDHEN, CDR2 SYDVKM. J lost 4 bases, V lost 11 bases, and 8 bases had no gene match. Clones were sequenced by immunoSEQ multiplex PCR, and TCRdb holds only the in-frame ones, with some missing. The sample contains tens of thousands of clones, roughly 84% of which appear only once. Of note for this clone: Its antigen remains unknown.

This chain joins TRBV28 and TRBJ2-7, with 7 bases aligning to TRBD2. Sequencing was carried out using CD4+ T cells from blood buffy coats. This TCR came from a human donor in good health. The DNA of the CDR3 is TGTGCCGCCCGGGGAGGGACGTACGAGCAGTACTTC. Translating gives CAARGGTYEQYF.